Listed here are 19 T cell receptor beta chains from one sample, sequenced in a study of STAT3 mutations in large granular lymphocyte leukemia. Study-wide results and caveats: At least one immunodominant TCR beta clonotype appeared in every T-cell large granular lymphocyte leukemia patient.

Profiled with immunoSEQ multiplex PCR; TCRdb holds only in-frame clones, not every one. The profile shows 17,000 or so clones, approximately 84% of them singletons. No cognate antigen is known for these TCRs. The material sequenced was peripheral blood mononuclear cells. Source of these receptors: a man aged 45 to 65 with T-cell large granular lymphocyte leukemia. Some clones in this sample may be carry-over from other donors' samples.

The chain is built from TRBV5-4 and TRBJ2-5; 7 bases match TRBD1. There are 15 residues in the CDR3. Germline V CDR1 and CDR2: SGHNT, YYREEE (reference sequence). V was clipped by 5 bases and J by 1 base; unmatched bases: 8. This CDR3 reads CASSSSGGLQETQYF. The CDR3 DNA sequence: TGTGCCAGCAGTTCCTCAGGGGGTCTCCAAGAGACCCAGTACTTC.

The rearrangement links TRBV5-1 to TRBJ1-3; a weak D match, TRBD1 (5 bases). V dropped 0 bases and J dropped 0 bases, with 10 bases sitting between them. The CDR3 contains 16 residues. Germline V gene data show CDR1 as SGHRS and CDR2 as YFSETQ. The CDR3 loop is CASSLGWGDSGNTIYF. CDR3 DNA sequence: TGCGCCAGCAGCTTGGGATGGGGGGACTCTGGAAACACCATATATTTT. Drawing the rest from reference TRBV5-1 and TRBJ1-3, the complete variable domain is KAGVTQTPRYLIKTRGQQVTLSCSPISGHRSVSWYQQTPGQGLQFLFEYFSETQRNKGNFPGRFSGRQFSNSRSEMNVSTLELGDSALYLCASSLGWGDSGNTIYFGEGSWLTVV.

For the CDR3, the DNA is TGTGCCAGCAGACTGGACAGGGCGGCGAACACCGGGGAGCTGTTTTTT. Translation gives CASRLDRAANTGELFF. This chain joins TRBV2 and TRBJ2-2, with TRBD1 matching 8 bases. CDR1 is SNHLY and CDR2 is FYNNEI in the germline V gene. V was pared by 6 bases and J by 0 bases, with 6 bases of the junction left unmatched. The CDR3 spans 16 residues.

This clone was counted a few times. The J gene is TRBJ2-2, the V gene TRBV28, with 7 bases aligning to TRBD1. The length of the CDR3 is 15 residues. Germline CDR1 and CDR2: MDHEN and SYDVKM. Losses at the gene ends were 11 bases for V and 4 bases for J; bases not matched to a gene: 13. CDR3 nucleotide sequence: TGTGCCCATAAAACCGGGACAGTATCCACCGGGGAGCTGTTTTTT. Residues: CAHKTGTVSTGELFF.

This chain uses TRBV5-1 with TRBJ1-1; D possibly corresponds to TRBD1 (5 bases). Germline-derived CDR1 and CDR2 are SGHRS and YFSETQ. This CDR3 is 16 amino acids long. V lost 0 bases and J lost 0, with 12 bases in between. CDR3 sequence reads: CASSLGSGGMNTEAFF. The CDR3 DNA is TGCGCCAGCAGCTTGGGATCTGGGGGGATGAACACTGAAGCTTTCTTT.

The V and J genes are TRBV6-6 and TRBJ2-4; D is ambiguous. Looked up from germline, CDR1 is MNHNY and CDR2 is SVGAGI (reference sequence). V was pared by 6 bases and J by 5 bases, with 11 bases between. There are 13 residues in the CDR3. CDR3 protein: CASRTPVENIQYF. CDR3 bases: TGTGCCAGCAGAACCCCGGTTGAAAACATTCAGTACTTC.

This rearrangement joins TRBV5-4 to TRBJ2-7; 7 bases line up with TRBD1. Germline V lookup: CDR1 SGHNT, CDR2 YYREEE (reference sequence). The trim removed 4 bases at V and 1 base at J, leaving 8 bases unmatched. This CDR3 contains 15 residues. CDR3 sequence: CASSPPPGQSYEQYF. The CDR3 DNA reads TGTGCCAGCAGCCCTCCTCCGGGACAGTCCTACGAGCAGTACTTC.

This sequence joins TRBV6-5 and TRBJ2-3; D is uncertain. Trimming left V 6 bases short and J 2 bases short, with 12 bases between. This CDR3 contains 14 residues. CDR1 is MNHEY, CDR2 SVGAGI, per germline. CDR3 amino acids: CASRSLTDTDTQYF. CDR3 nucleotides: TGTGCCAGCAGGTCACTTACAGACACAGATACGCAGTATTTT.

This chain connects TRBV27 to TRBJ1-4; unclear D gene. The CDR3 runs 13 residues. V dropped 4 bases and J dropped 8 bases, with 11 bases sitting between them. Germline-derived CDR1 and CDR2 are MNHEY and SMNVEV (reference sequence). The CDR3 DNA sequence: TGTGCCAGCAGTTCCTCCGGAGACGAAAAACTGTTTTTT. This sequence encodes CASSSSGDEKLFF.

The chain recombines TRBV6-5 with TRBJ2-3, with D unresolved. Deletions cut 6 bases from V and 6 bases from J, with 13 bases between. This CDR3 contains 13 residues. CDR1 and CDR2 from the germline V gene are MNHEY and SVGAGI. CDR3: CASRPRPSDTQYF. CDR3 DNA: TGTGCCAGCAGACCTAGACCGTCGGATACGCAGTATTTT.

This clone was seen only a few times. The chain couples TRBV10-3 to TRBJ1-1; D possibly corresponds to TRBD1 (6 bases). V dropped 4 bases and J dropped 1 base, with 7 bases sitting between them. This CDR3 spans 13 amino acids. Germline CDR1 ENHRY, CDR2 SYGVKD. The CDR3 DNA is TGTGCCATCAGTGGGACAGCGAACACTGAAGCTTTCTTT. It translates to CAISGTANTEAFF.

This clone was counted a single time. This chain uses TRBV5-1 with TRBJ1-1; D not resolved. The germline gives CDR1 SGHRS, CDR2 YFSETQ. The germline V and J ends were trimmed by 4 bases and 1 base, with 8 bases remaining between them. The CDR3 covers 13 residues. CDR3 sequence (DNA): TGCGCCAGCAGCCCGGACGGGAACACTGAAGCTTTCTTT. Amino acid sequence: CASSPDGNTEAFF. Full variable domain (outside the CDR3, taken from reference TRBV5-1 and TRBJ1-1): KAGVTQTPRYLIKTRGQQVTLSCSPISGHRSVSWYQQTPGQGLQFLFEYFSETQRNKGNFPGRFSGRQFSNSRSEMNVSTLELGDSALYLCASSPDGNTEAFFGQGTRLTVV.

This clone appeared a few times. The V call is TRBV6-6, the J call TRBJ2-7; 7 positions agree with TRBD1. Germline V lookup: CDR1 MNHNY, CDR2 SVGAGI (reference sequence). This CDR3 comprises 15 residues. V was clipped by 6 bases and J by 2 bases; unmatched bases: 10. The CDR3 DNA is TGTGCCAGCAGAGACCGACAGGGTGGGACCTACGAGCAGTACTTC. As protein: CASRDRQGGTYEQYF.

Here the CDR3 reads CASSPNRGGQPQHF. The CDR3 nucleotides are TGTGCCAGCTCACCCAACAGGGGCGGGCAGCCCCAGCATTTT. The V and J genes are TRBV18 and TRBJ1-5, with 7 bases identical to TRBD1. V dropped 3 bases and J dropped 7; count of bases not matched to a gene: 6. The CDR3 sequence is 14 residues long. Germline V gene lookup returns CDR1 KGHSH and CDR2 LQKENI.

The V and J genes are TRBV6-5 and TRBJ2-3; 8 bases match TRBD2. The ends lost 6 bases at V and 3 bases at J; junction bases unmatched: 8. CDR1 and CDR2 from the germline V gene are MNHEY and SVGAGI. This CDR3 is built from 15 residues. CDR3 region: CASSHSGDTTDTQYF. The CDR3 nucleotides are TGTGCCAGCAGCCATAGCGGGGATACTACAGATACGCAGTATTTT.

The CDR3, as DNA: TGTGCCAGCAGCCCCTGGGGGACCGGGGAGCTGTTTTTT. As protein: CASSPWGTGELFF. The chain recombines TRBV7-9 with TRBJ2-2, with D perhaps assigned TRBD1 or TRBD2 (5 bases each). Germline values: CDR1 SEHNR, CDR2 FQNEAQ (reference sequence). Between the trimmed V and J ends, which lost 5 bases and 5 bases, there was a span of 9 bases. CDR3 length: 13 residues.

CDR3 nucleotide sequence: TGTGCCAGCAGCCGACTCCCTAGCAATCAGCCCCAGCATTTT. It yields the protein CASSRLPSNQPQHF. The V and J genes are TRBV6-5 and TRBJ1-5; D not resolved. The V and J ends lost 6 bases and 0 bases respectively, with 9 bases between them. The CDR3 has 14 amino acids. Germline CDR1 MNHEY, CDR2 SVGAGI.

This chain uses TRBV28 with TRBJ1-3; 7 bases are shared with TRBD1. The CDR3 covers 14 residues. V shed 8 bases and J 0 bases; nucleotides not matched to a gene: 4. Per germline, CDR1 MDHEN and CDR2 SYDVKM. CDR3 nucleotides: TGTGCCAGCCTGGACAGGTTCTCTGGAAACACCATATATTTT. Its translation is CASLDRFSGNTIYF.

This chain joins TRBV5-8 and TRBJ2-7; D might be TRBD2 (7 bases). V was cut by 4 bases and J by 3 bases, with 17 bases left in between. CDR3 length equals 15 residues. In germline, CDR1 is SGHTS, CDR2 YDEGEE. CDR3 region: CASSPRGGGDYEQYF. CDR3 nucleotides: TGTGCCAGCAGCCCCAGGGGCGGGGGTGACTACGAGCAGTACTTC.